The 22 T cell receptor beta chains presented below share a single source sample, sequenced in a study of control samples from healthy donors and cancer patients. Libraries were prepared by immunoSEQ multiplex PCR; TCRdb keeps only in-frame clonotypes and omits some of them. This sample has 80,000 to 100,000 clones, with about 86% found just once. The sequenced sample was blood. All receptors come from a man aged 25 to 40 in good health.

This chain links TRBV3-1 (or the pseudogene TRBV3-2) with TRBJ2-7, with D possibly matching TRBD2 (6 bases). Germline V gene lookup returns CDR1 LGHDT and CDR2 YNNKEL (reference sequence). The CDR3 runs to 14 residues. Trimming took off 7 bases at V and 7 bases at J, with 20 bases between the two ends. CDR3 protein: CASTASSASGEQYF. DNA of the CDR3: TGTGCCAGCACCGCATCTAGCGCTTCGGGGGAGCAGTACTTC.

The chain uses TRBV24-1 and TRBJ1-1, with D uncertain. Germline CDR1 reads KGHDR; CDR2 reads SFDVKD. Trimming removed 4 bases at V and 1 base at J, with 15 bases between. This CDR3 region has 16 residues. The CDR3 spells CATSDGVVQENTEAFF. In DNA, the CDR3 is TGTGCCACCAGTGACGGTGTGGTGCAGGAGAACACTGAAGCTTTCTTT.

The chain has TRBV6-5 and TRBJ1-1, with D possibly TRBD1 on 6 matching bases. Trimming stripped 8 bases from V and 5 bases from J, with 15 bases between. The CDR3 totals 13 residues. Germline V gene data show CDR1 as MNHEY and CDR2 as SVGAGI. The CDR3 region is CASSRVQGTEAFF. For the CDR3, the DNA is TGTGCCAGCTCCCGGGTCCAGGGGACTGAAGCTTTCTTT.

The genes are TRBV7-8 and TRBJ2-3, with 12 bases lining up with TRBD2. The V and J ends lost 1 base and 8 bases, in that order; junction bases with no gene match: 10. The CDR3 extends over 17 amino acids. Germline V gene data show CDR1 as SGHVS and CDR2 as FQNEAQ. The CDR3 DNA follows: TGTGCCAGCAGCTTAGGTCGGACTAGCGGGGCCGCGCGTACGCAGTATTTT. This gives the protein CASSLGRTSGAARTQYF.

The chain joins TRBV5-1 to TRBJ1-4; 10 bases match TRBD1. In germline, CDR1 is SGHRS, CDR2 YFSETQ. The trim removed 4 bases at V and 8 bases at J, leaving 8 bases unmatched. There are 15 residues in the CDR3. CDR3 region: CASSVSGTGVEKLFF. In DNA form, the CDR3 reads TGCGCCAGCAGCGTCTCCGGGACAGGGGTGGAAAAACTGTTTTTT.

The V gene is TRBV19, the J gene TRBJ1-3; D not certain. Germline V gene lookup returns CDR1 LNHDA and CDR2 SQIVND (reference sequence). The CDR3 length is 14 residues. Trimming shortened V by 4 bases and J by 0 bases, and 7 bases separated the two germline ends. CDR3 in amino acids: CASSTPGSGNTIYF. The CDR3 DNA follows: TGTGCCAGTAGTACTCCCGGCTCTGGAAACACCATATATTTT.

The chain carries TRBV5-1 and TRBJ2-3; TRBD2 aligns across 10 bases. The V gene end was trimmed by 0 bases and the J gene end by 6 bases; junction bases not matched to a gene: 7. Germline loops: CDR1 SGHRS, CDR2 YFSETQ. The CDR3 consists of 16 residues. CDR3 residues: CASSLVSGRGGDTQYF. DNA for the CDR3: TGCGCCAGCAGCTTGGTGAGCGGGAGGGGAGGTGATACGCAGTATTTT.

This sequence joins TRBV30 and TRBJ2-7; TRBD1 matches 12 bases. Losses at the gene ends were 2 bases for V and 4 bases for J; bases not matched to a gene: 6. CDR1 GTSNPN and CDR2 SVGIG come from the germline V gene (reference sequence). The CDR3 contains 15 residues. For the CDR3, the DNA is TGTGCCTGGAGTACCGGGACAGGGGGCGGATACGAGCAGTACTTC. It translates to CAWSTGTGGGYEQYF.

This sequence joins TRBV27 and TRBJ1-5; a possible D gene is TRBD1 (6 bases). Per germline, CDR1 MNHEY and CDR2 SMNVEV (reference sequence). The V gene lost 3 bases and the J gene lost 5 bases, with 11 bases spanning the gap. The CDR3 is 14 amino acids. CDR3 amino acids: CASSFAGEDQPQHF. The DNA for the CDR3 is TGTGCCAGCAGTTTTGCAGGGGAGGATCAGCCCCAGCATTTT.

The V call is TRBV19, the J call TRBJ1-4; D unresolved. The CDR3 length is 15 residues. Looked up from germline, CDR1 is LNHDA and CDR2 is SQIVND (reference sequence). V dropped 6 bases and J dropped 2 bases, with 13 bases sitting between them. The CDR3 protein is CASSSYGVTNEKLFF. Here the CDR3 DNA reads TGTGCCAGTAGCTCCTACGGGGTCACTAATGAAAAACTGTTTTTT.

The J gene is TRBJ2-1, the V gene TRBV24-1; 13 bases are shared with TRBD2. This CDR3 spans 17 amino acids. The germline CDR1 and CDR2 sequences are KGHDR and SFDVKD. V was clipped by 3 bases and J by 8 bases; unmatched bases: 9. The CDR3 coding sequence is TGTGCCACCAGTGATAGACGGACTAGCGGGAGTTTCTATGAGCAGTTCTTC. Protein: CATSDRRTSGSFYEQFF.

The chain carries TRBV6-2 or TRBV6-3 and TRBJ1-3; perhaps TRBD1 as D (5 bases). V was trimmed by 3 bases and J by 2 bases, leaving 14 bases between them. The V gene's germline CDR1 is MNHEY and CDR2 SVGEGT. The CDR3 has 16 amino acids. The DNA for the CDR3 is TGTGCCAGCAGTTATCCTTTAGGGGCGACTGGAAACACCATATATTTT. This gives the protein CASSYPLGATGNTIYF.

The chain combines TRBV27 with TRBJ1-6; the D is unclear. The germline V gene has CDR1 MNHEY and CDR2 SMNVEV (reference sequence). V lost 5 bases and J 3 bases, leaving 8 bases between the germline ends. This CDR3 contains 14 residues. The CDR3 region has the DNA TGTGCCAGCAGTCCCCTGGGCTATAATTCACCCCTCCACTTT. The encoded protein is CASSPLGYNSPLHF.

The chain joins TRBV29-1 to TRBJ1-1; no clear D gene. V lost 4 bases, J lost 1 base, and 10 bases lay in between. This CDR3 has 13 amino acids. In germline, CDR1 is SQVTM, CDR2 ANQGSEA. Written as DNA, the CDR3 is TGCAGCGTTGTTTCGGTTAGGAACACTGAAGCTTTCTTT. This encodes CSVVSVRNTEAFF.

This clone was seen once. V and J are TRBV7-9 and TRBJ1-4; D remains unclear. The CDR3 length is 15 residues. The V end was cut by 5 bases, the J end by 8 bases, with 18 bases between. Germline CDR1 reads SEHNR; CDR2 reads FQNEAQ (reference sequence). The CDR3 DNA follows: TGTGCCAGCAGCCCAGGCGCTAATTCCGGAGAAAAACTGTTTTTT. Residues: CASSPGANSGEKLFF.

This clone was seen just once. This sequence joins TRBV18 and TRBJ1-1; tentative D call: TRBD1 (6 bases). CDR3 length equals 15 residues. With 3 bases removed from V and 5 bases from J, the gap between germline ends came to 16 bases. Per the germline V gene, CDR1 is KGHSH and CDR2 is LQKENI. This chain's CDR3 is CASSPGTGRSTEAFF. In DNA, the CDR3 is TGTGCCAGCTCACCGGGTACAGGGCGGTCGACTGAAGCTTTCTTT.

The chain combines TRBV28 with TRBJ1-4; D possibly corresponds to TRBD1 (5 bases). CDR1 and CDR2 (germline): MDHEN, SYDVKM. Trimming cost V 4 bases and J 2 bases, with 14 bases left between them. The CDR3 extends over 16 amino acids. In DNA form, the CDR3 reads TGTGCCAGCAGTTCCCCCGGGACGGGGACTAATGAAAAACTGTTTTTT. It encodes CASSSPGTGTNEKLFF.

The chain couples TRBV9 to TRBJ2-2; D is possibly TRBD1 or TRBD2 (5 bases each). The V end was cut by 0 bases, the J end by 4 bases, with 13 bases between. Germline V gene sequence: CDR1 SGDLS, CDR2 YYNGEE. The CDR3 has 16 residues. CDR3 DNA sequence: TGTGCCAGCAGCGTAGGTCCTAGTGGGGGCACCGGGGAGCTGTTTTTT. This sequence encodes CASSVGPSGGTGELFF.

V gene TRBV28 combines with J gene TRBJ1-5; a possible D gene is TRBD1 (6 bases). The V gene lost 9 bases and the J gene lost 5 bases, with 14 bases spanning the gap. Per germline, CDR1 MDHEN and CDR2 SYDVKM. The CDR3 spans 13 residues. CDR3 loop: CASLGGDYQPQHF. CDR3 nucleotide sequence: TGTGCCAGTCTAGGGGGTGACTATCAGCCCCAGCATTTT. The variable domain in full, completed from reference TRBV28 and TRBJ1-5, reads DVKVTQSSRYLVKRTGEKVFLECVQDMDHENMFWYRQDPGLGLRLIYFSYDVKMKEKGDIPEGYSVSREKKERFSLILESASTNQTSMYLCASLGGDYQPQHFGDGTRLSIL.

This sequence joins TRBV27 and TRBJ1-1, with TRBD1 identical over 8 bases. The CDR3 runs to 14 residues. V was pared by 6 bases and J by 0 bases, with 3 bases of the junction left unmatched. Germline CDR1 and CDR2: MNHEY and SMNVEV (reference sequence). CDR3 nucleotides: TGTGCCAGCAGACCGGACAGGGTGAACACTGAAGCTTTCTTT. This translates into CASRPDRVNTEAFF.

This chain connects TRBV7-9 to TRBJ2-1; D is possibly TRBD1 (6 bases). The germline V gene has CDR1 SEHNR and CDR2 FQNEAQ (reference sequence). Trimming shortened V by 7 bases and J by 8 bases, and 15 bases separated the two germline ends. This CDR3 is 13 amino acids long. The CDR3 protein is CASTPQGWDEQFF. The CDR3 DNA follows: TGTGCCAGCACCCCACAGGGCTGGGATGAGCAGTTCTTC.

The V call is TRBV24-1, the J call TRBJ1-5; 8 bases are shared with TRBD1. The length of the CDR3 is 16 residues. Germline lookup yields CDR1 KGHDR and CDR2 SFDVKD. The V gene end was trimmed by 5 bases and the J gene end by 5 bases; junction bases not matched to a gene: 10. The CDR3 DNA sequence: TGTGCCACCAGTGGGGCACCAGGGGGCGCGGATCAGCCCCAGCATTTT. Translated: CATSGAPGGADQPQHF.